This T cell receptor (beta chain) was identified in a study of cytomegalovirus exposure and HLA in healthy donors listed by TCRdb under 2017. As for the study more broadly: An earlier analysis of a few hundred of the donors reported approximately 300 Gb of sequence data and 90 million to 120 million unique TCR beta sequences obtained from approximately 180 million T cells. An early release that covered around 590 HLA-typed donors contained about 300 gigabases of sequencing data and tens of millions of unique TCR sequences. Of the roughly 400 genotyped donors, over 70% fell in the genetic ancestry cluster associated with self-reported Caucasian donors. The study aimed to test whether cataloging public T cell receptors could reveal signatures of past pathogen exposure. Using immunosequencing, the study profiled T cell repertoires from around 680 subjects and related those repertoires to cytomegalovirus serostatus. In addition to the first cohort of about 650 subjects, a separate validation cohort of approximately 110 different subjects was used. To predict cytomegalovirus infection status, the study combined high-throughput TCR immunosequencing, statistical association of individual TCRs with disease status, and machine learning. To study patterns of TCR occurrence, a later analysis re-analyzed previously published TCR beta repertoires from 500 to 850 donors and added high-resolution HLA genotyping. Rather than using new phenotypic data, the later analysis identified candidate immune exposures from TCR beta sequences and from how often those sequences occurred across donors. In an earlier analysis of a few hundred of the donors, high-throughput TCR beta sequencing was used to judge whether each TCR beta V gene segment behaved as functional or pseudogenic. Alongside the repertoire data, information on donor age, sex, ethnicity and CMV serostatus was compiled. In a later genetic analysis, genome-wide SNP genotypes for about three fifths of the 666 donors were used, and that subset was treated as a discovery cohort. All discovery cohort repertoires had been generated using a single sequencing platform. Class I and class II HLA loci were covered by the typing at four-digit resolution. The number of typed donors differed by locus: roughly 629-640 for A, B, C, DRB1 and DQB1; roughly 510 for DQA1; approximately 600 for DPA1; and around 490 for DPB1. Roughly 5 DR-DQ haplotypes were handled as single units for association and clustering, since linkage in the cohort was strong. Among some 410 genotyped donors of the cohort, an average of approximately 240,000 unique TCR beta nucleotide sequences were sequenced per donor, roughly 20% of them non-productive. The full study reports these points: Only TCR beta chains were sequenced in this cohort, and the absence of alpha or paired-chain data limited detectable features. Cytomegalovirus status was reported to be diagnosed by the classifier with high specificity and sensitivity in both the original and validation cohorts. Because counts were too low, roughly 17 rarely observed V segments, including chromosome 9 orphons, were left out of the earlier analysis of about 620 of the donors. It was suggested by the authors that the approach could potentially be generalized to other disease states and immunological phenotypes. The only immune exposure information available for the cohort was CMV serostatus. A further reported finding was that TCR beta sequences accurately predicted the HLA-A and HLA-B alleles for most subjects in the first cohort. According to a later genetic analysis, donors in an Asian-associated ancestry cluster had fewer N-insertions in productive TCRs than the roughly 670-donor mean. At a false discovery rate of 0.05, a later analysis linked around 17,000 TCR beta sequences to specific HLA alleles. A later analysis found that most CMV-associated TCR beta chains appeared HLA-restricted, with HLA associations seemingly driven largely by CMV exposure. Compared with equally common non-associated chains, HLA-associated TCR beta chains in a later analysis were more clonally expanded and had lower generation probabilities. When HLA alleles, especially DR and DQ, strongly co-occurred, attributing TCR associations to individual alleles was difficult. An earlier analysis of around 500 of the donors showed that most TCR beta V segments appeared in productive rearrangements either about 87% or about 30% of the time, which broadly matched IMGT annotations. The sequencing pipeline was judged likely to have produced a cluster of highly shared sequence variants as a technical artifact. The study gave a list of under 200 TCR beta chains associated with cytomegalovirus. A later analysis found that TCR association rates varied across HLA loci, with DRB1 alleles showing the most associated TCRs and HLA-C alleles the fewest. Because some donors lacked HLA typing at each locus, the association tests relied only on the typed subset. Correlated functional status among segregating V segments might reflect linkage disequilibrium, but an unknown experimental factor could not be ruled out. Sequencing depth was assumed to be roughly uniform across donors in the presence/absence analyses, though that assumption may not hold. Most TCR sequences were seen in very few donors, while some public TCRs were found in many individuals. A few of the identified cytomegalovirus-associated TCR beta chains were confirmed in vitro to be specific for cytomegalovirus antigens. Some IMGT-functional V segments, including TRBV6-2 and TRBV6-3, could not be told apart with the 87-base-pair reads, so those segments were excluded. V-gene and J-gene trimming of TCR beta chains was associated with a missense DCLRE1C variant in a later genetic analysis, and the association was replicated in an independent cohort. According to a later analysis, parvovirus B19, influenza, CMV and Epstein-Barr virus appeared linked to several top co-occurrence clusters.

CDR1 SGHNT and CDR2 YYREEE are derived from the germline V gene (reference sequence). The CDR3 goes from the cysteine to the phenylalanine over 15 residues. Only CDR3 DNA remains: 45 bases, in frame from the first base. V lost 4 bases and J lost 4 bases, and the count of bases not matched to a germline gene is 6. The cohort consisted of hundreds of healthy bone marrow donors. Cohort members were all nominally healthy when sampled, although unrecorded immune exposures were likely present. The donor was CMV seropositive and belonged to the group of 250 to 300 seropositive cohort members. A peripheral blood sample was collected from each donor, and TCR beta sequencing was performed on peripheral blood mononuclear cells. The Qiagen DNeasy Blood Extraction Kit was used to extract genomic DNA from the blood cell samples. Receptors were amplified or captured by the immunoSEQ multiplex PCR assay. A mixture of 60 forward primers for TCR Vbeta segments and 13 reverse primers for TCR Jbeta segments was used in the multiplex PCR. A multiplex PCR assay on genomic DNA amplified the CDR3 region of rearranged TCR beta genes. On the Illumina HiSeq System, the amplified TCR beta libraries were sequenced as 87-base-pair reads. The study's own analysis went as follows. In a later analysis, tens of millions of unique TCR beta chains were counted across the approximately 620 repertoires, and roughly 9.9 million of these chains were shared by at least two donors. Raw reads were error-corrected and collapsed into unique sequences by a nearest-neighbor algorithm in which closely related sequences were merged to remove PCR and sequencing errors. To assign V, D and J gene segments, CDR3 sequences were aligned to IMGT reference sequences. For a sequence to be retained, a match of at least six nucleotides was required to both a V gene segment and a J gene segment. Rearrangements were called productive when the CDR3 lacked stop codons and stayed in frame with V and J; all others were non-productive. CDR3 was defined according to IMGT convention as the region running from the second conserved V-encoded cysteine to the conserved J-encoded phenylalanine. In an earlier analysis of around 640 of the donors, sequences lacking an unambiguous match to a single V gene segment were excluded. An earlier analysis of approximately 590 of the donors classified V segments as functional when productive rearrangements were above 56.7% and as segregating when the standard deviation between donors was above 5%. To diagnose cytomegalovirus status from the catalog of TCR beta chain sequences, a statistical classification framework was built. In a later analysis, TCR nucleotide sequences were compared against IMGT/GENE-DB human TR gene sequences so that V and J genes could be assigned. In a later analysis, CDR3 sequences and most-parsimonious VDJ recombination scenarios were assigned using the TCRdist pipeline. In a later analysis, each TCR beta chain was defined by its CDR3 amino acid sequence together with its V-gene family, and reads without a unique V-gene family were excluded. As a way to deal with suspected cross-contamination and a sequencing artifact, a later analysis dropped 450 to 600 nucleotide sequences that were highly shared and had low generation probability. A later analysis calculated a clonal expansion index for each public chain from normalized within-repertoire ranks of inferred template counts. In a later analysis, generation probabilities were computed with a VDJ recombination model fitted to out-of-frame rearrangements, and the resulting probabilities were checked against IGoR. In a later analysis, hypergeometric tests were used to score TCR-TCR, TCR-HLA and TCR-CMV co-occurrence, with a repertoire-size bias correction applied to TCR pairs. False discovery rates were estimated in a later analysis by permuting HLA or CMV assignments 20 times. In a later analysis, co-occurring TCRs were grouped with DBSCAN, and TCRdist sequence similarity was added when clustering was performed within HLA-allele-positive subsets. Repertoires with fewer than 30,000 or more than 120,000 public chains were left out of co-occurrence clustering, as were roughly five repertoires with anomalous nucleotide sharing. TCRdb obtained this table from immuneACCESS and retained in-frame rearrangements with V and J assigned. These tables miss some clones; where compared with another copy, unresolved V genes account for less than half of the shortfall, and the remainder is unexplained. D and trimming come from the DNA, and the V and J calls and clone size come from that table. This sample gives about 160,000 clones in total; about 82% of them show up just once. The top ten hold 7% of the sample.

A word on this clone: The antigen it recognizes is unknown. There are no base qualities to consult, and no much larger clone falls within one base.

The TCR comes from a woman aged 30 to 39 in good health and CMV-seropositive. The sequence links TRBV5-4 to TRBJ1-2, with 11 central nucleotides matching TRBD1. The sample taken for sequencing was PBMCs. In nucleotide form, the sequence is TGTGCCAGCAGCCCCCGGACAGGGGGCGTCTATGGCTACACCTTC. Translated, this gives CASSPRTGGVYGYTF.